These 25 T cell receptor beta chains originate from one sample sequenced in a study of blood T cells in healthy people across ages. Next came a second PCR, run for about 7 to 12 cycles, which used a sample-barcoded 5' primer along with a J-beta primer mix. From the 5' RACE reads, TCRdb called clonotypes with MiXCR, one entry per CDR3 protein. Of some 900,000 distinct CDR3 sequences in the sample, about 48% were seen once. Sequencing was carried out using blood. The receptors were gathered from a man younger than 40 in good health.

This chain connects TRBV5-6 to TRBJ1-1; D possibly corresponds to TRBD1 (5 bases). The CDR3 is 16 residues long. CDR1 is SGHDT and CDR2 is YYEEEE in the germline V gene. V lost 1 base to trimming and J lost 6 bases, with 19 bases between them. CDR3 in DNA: TGTGCCAGCAGCTTGCCGCTCCGGGGGGGTTACGCTGAAGCTTTCTTT. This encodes CASSLPLRGGYAEAFF.

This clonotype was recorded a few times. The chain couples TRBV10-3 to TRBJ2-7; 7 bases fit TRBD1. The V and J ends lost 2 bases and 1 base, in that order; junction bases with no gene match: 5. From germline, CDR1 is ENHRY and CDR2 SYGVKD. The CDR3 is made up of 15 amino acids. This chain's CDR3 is CAISERGTVSYEQYF. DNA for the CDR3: TGTGCCATCAGTGAGCGTGGGACAGTTTCCTACGAGCAGTACTTC.

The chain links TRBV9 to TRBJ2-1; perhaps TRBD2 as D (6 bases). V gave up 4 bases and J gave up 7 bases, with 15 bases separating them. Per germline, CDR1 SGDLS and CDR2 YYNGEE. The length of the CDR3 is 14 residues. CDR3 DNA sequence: TGTGCCAGCAGCTCCTGGCGGGAAAAAAATGAGCAGTTCTTC. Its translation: CASSSWREKNEQFF.

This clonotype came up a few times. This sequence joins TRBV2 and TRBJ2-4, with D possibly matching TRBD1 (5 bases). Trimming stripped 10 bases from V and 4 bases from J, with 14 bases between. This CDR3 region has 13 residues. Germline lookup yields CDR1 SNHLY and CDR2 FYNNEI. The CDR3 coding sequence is TGTGCCAAGGGTTCGGCAGGGAAAAACATTCAGTACTTC. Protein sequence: CAKGSAGKNIQYF.

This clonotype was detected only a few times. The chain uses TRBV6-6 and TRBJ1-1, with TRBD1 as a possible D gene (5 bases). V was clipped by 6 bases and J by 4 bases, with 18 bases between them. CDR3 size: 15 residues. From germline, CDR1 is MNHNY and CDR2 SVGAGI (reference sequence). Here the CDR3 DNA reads TGTGCCAGCAGCCGAGGGGCCGGGAAGGGCACTGAAGCTTTCTTT. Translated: CASSRGAGKGTEAFF.

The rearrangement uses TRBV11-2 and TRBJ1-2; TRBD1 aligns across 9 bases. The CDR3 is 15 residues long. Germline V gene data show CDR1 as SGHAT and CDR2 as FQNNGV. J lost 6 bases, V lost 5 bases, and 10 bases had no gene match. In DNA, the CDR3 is TGTGCCAGCAGCAGTTACAGGGGGCGAAGTGATGGCTACACCTTC. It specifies CASSSYRGRSDGYTF.

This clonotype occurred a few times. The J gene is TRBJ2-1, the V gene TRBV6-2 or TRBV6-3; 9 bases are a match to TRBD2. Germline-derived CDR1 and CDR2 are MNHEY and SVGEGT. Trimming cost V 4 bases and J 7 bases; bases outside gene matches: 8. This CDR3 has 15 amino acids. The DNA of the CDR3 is TGTGCCAGCAGTTCTCCGGGACTAGCCAGAAATGAGCAGTTCTTC. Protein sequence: CASSSPGLARNEQFF.

CDR3 in amino acids: CASSEGGNEKLFF. CDR3 in DNA: TGTGCCAGCAGTGAAGGTGGTAATGAAAAACTGTTTTTT. The genes are TRBV6-1 and TRBJ1-4; D gene unclear. CDR3 size: 13 residues. Looked up from germline, CDR1 is MNHNS and CDR2 is SASEGT. V lost 1 base to trimming and J lost 4 bases, with 4 bases between them.

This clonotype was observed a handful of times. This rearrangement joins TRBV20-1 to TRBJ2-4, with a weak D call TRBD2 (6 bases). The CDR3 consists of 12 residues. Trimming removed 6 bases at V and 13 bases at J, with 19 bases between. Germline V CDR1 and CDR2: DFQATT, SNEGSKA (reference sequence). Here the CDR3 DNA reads TGCAGTGCCCGGACCTTAGCGGATGAGCAGTACTTC. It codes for CSARTLADEQYF.

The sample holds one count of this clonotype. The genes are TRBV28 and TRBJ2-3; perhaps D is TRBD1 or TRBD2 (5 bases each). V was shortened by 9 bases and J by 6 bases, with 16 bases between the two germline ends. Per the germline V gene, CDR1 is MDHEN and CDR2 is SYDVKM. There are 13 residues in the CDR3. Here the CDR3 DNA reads TGTGCCAGGGGGGACGGGCTGTGGGATACGCAGTATTTT. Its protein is CARGDGLWDTQYF.

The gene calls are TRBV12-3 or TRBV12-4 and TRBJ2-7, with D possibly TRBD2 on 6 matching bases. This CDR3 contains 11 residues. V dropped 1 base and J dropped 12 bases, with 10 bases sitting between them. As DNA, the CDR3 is TGTGCCAGCAGTTTAGGGGGGGTGGGGTACTTC. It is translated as CASSLGGVGYF.

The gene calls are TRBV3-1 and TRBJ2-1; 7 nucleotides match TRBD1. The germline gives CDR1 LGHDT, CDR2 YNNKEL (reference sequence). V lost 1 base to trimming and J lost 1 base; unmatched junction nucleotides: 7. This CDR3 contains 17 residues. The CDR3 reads CASSQVKGGRSYNEQFF. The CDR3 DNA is TGTGCCAGCAGCCAAGTGAAAGGGGGCCGGTCCTACAATGAGCAGTTCTTC.

The CDR3 reads CASSYSHTRSYEQYF. CDR3 nucleotides: TGTGCCAGCAGTTACTCCCATACGAGATCCTACGAGCAGTACTTC. This chain joins TRBV6-5 and TRBJ2-7; D remains unclear. The V gene's germline CDR1 is MNHEY and CDR2 SVGAGI. The V and J ends lost 0 bases and 1 base respectively, with 10 bases between them. The CDR3 runs to 15 residues.

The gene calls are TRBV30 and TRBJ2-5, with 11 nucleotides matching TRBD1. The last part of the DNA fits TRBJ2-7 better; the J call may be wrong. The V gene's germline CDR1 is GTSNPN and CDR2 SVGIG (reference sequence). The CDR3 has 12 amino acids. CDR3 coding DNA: TGTGCCGGATGGACAGGGGGCCACGAGCAGTACTTC. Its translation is CAGWTGGHEQYF.

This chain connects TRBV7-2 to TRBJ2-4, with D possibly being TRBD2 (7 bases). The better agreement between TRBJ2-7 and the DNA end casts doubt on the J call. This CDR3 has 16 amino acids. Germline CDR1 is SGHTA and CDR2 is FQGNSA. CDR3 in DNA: TGTGCCAGCAGCTTAGTGGGGGGGGCCAGCTCCTACGAGCAGTACTTC. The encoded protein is CASSLVGGASSYEQYF.

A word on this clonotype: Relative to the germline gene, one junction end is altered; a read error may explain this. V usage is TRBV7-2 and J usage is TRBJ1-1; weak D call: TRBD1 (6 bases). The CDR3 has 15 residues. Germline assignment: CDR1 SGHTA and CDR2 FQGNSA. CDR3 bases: TGTGCCAGCAGCTTAGCGTTGGCGGGGGACACTGAATCTTTCTTT. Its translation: CASSLALAGDTESFF.

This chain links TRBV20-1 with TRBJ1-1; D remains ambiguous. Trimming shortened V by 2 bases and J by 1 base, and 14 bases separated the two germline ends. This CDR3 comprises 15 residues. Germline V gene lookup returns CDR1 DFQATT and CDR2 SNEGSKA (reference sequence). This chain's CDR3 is CSARMGSRGNTEAFF. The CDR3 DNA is TGCAGTGCTAGAATGGGGTCTCGAGGGAACACTGAAGCTTTCTTT.

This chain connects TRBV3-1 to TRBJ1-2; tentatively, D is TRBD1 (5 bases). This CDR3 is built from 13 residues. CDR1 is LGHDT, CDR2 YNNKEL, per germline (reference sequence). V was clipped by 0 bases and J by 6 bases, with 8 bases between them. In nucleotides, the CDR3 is TGTGCCAGCAGCCAAGATTCAGGGCATGGCTACACCTTC. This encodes CASSQDSGHGYTF.

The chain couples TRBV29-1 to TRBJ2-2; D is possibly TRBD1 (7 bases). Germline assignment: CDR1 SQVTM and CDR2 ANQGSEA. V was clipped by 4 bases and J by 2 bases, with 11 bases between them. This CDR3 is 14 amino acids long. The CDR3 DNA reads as TGCAGCGTTGTTCAGGGGGGCAACACCGGGGAGCTGTTTTTT. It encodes CSVVQGGNTGELFF.

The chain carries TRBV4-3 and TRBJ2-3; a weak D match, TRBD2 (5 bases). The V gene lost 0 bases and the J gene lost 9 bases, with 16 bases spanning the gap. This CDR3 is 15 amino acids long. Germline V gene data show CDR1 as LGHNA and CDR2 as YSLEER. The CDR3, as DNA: TGCGCCAGCAGCCAAGATCGAGGGAACGCGGTCACGCAGTATTTT. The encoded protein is CASSQDRGNAVTQYF.

In DNA form, the CDR3 reads TGTGCCAGCAGCCCCCCTTCAGGCCGTCGGGACCTCTCCTACGAGCAGTACTTC. Protein: CASSPPSGRRDLSYEQYF. The chain has TRBV6-1 and TRBJ2-7, with D possibly called TRBD1 or TRBD2 (5 bases each). Trimming pared 6 bases from V and 0 bases from J, leaving 24 bases between. Per germline, CDR1 MNHNS and CDR2 SASEGT. The CDR3 consists of 18 residues.

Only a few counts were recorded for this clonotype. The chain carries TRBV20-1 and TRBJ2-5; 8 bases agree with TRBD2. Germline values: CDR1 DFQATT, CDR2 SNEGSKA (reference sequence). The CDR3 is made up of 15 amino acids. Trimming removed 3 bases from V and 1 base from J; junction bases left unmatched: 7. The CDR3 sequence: CSASSGDPSQETQYF. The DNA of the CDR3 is TGCAGTGCTAGTAGCGGGGACCCTTCCCAAGAGACCCAGTACTTC.

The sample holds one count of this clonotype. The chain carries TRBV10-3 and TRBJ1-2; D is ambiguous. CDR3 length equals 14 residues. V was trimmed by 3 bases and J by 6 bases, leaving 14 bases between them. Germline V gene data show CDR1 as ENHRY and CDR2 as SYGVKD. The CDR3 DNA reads TGTGCCATCAGTGACGGTTTCTTAGTTGATGGCTACACCTTC. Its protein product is CAISDGFLVDGYTF.

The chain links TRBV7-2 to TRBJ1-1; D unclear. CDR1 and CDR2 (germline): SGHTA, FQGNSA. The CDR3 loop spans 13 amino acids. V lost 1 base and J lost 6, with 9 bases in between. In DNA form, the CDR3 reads TGTGCCAGCAGCTTAGAAGGTATCTCTGAAGCTTTCTTT. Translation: CASSLEGISEAFF.

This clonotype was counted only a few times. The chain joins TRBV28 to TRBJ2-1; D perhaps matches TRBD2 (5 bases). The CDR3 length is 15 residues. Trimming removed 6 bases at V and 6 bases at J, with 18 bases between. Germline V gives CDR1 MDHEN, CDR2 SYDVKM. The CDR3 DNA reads TGTGCCAGCAGCGATAACGGGGAATGGTTCAATGAGCAGTTCTTC. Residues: CASSDNGEWFNEQFF.